This entry describes one T cell receptor (beta chain). In this sample, this clonotype turned up a few times. It lacks a known antigen. The input lacks base qualities; no much larger clone sits a single base away. Counted from cysteine to phenylalanine, this CDR3 has 14 amino acids. Of all the DNA, just the CDR3 is kept, 42 bases in frame from base 1. The germline V gene specifies MDHEN as CDR1 and SYDVKM as CDR2. V is pared back by 5 bases and J by 5 bases, with 13 bases lying between the germline termini. Libraries were made using 5' RACE. Sequencing took place on a NextSeq 500. The TCR library protocol attached unique molecular identifiers to individual cDNA molecules to correct for sequencing error and PCR bias. TCR alpha and beta chains were both sequenced, and the abundances of alpha and beta sequences in each sample were closely correlated with each other. As for the authors' bioinformatics: Decombinator V4 was used to perform V gene, J gene and CDR3 annotation of TCR sequences. Expanded TCRs were defined as changing significantly between any two time points under a Poisson model with p below 0.0001. TCR abundances were normalised to the total number of TCRs sequenced per sample and were expressed as counts per million. TRAV1-2 paired with TRAJ12, TRAJ20 or TRAJ33 defined MAIT TCRs, while TRAV10 paired with TRAJ18 defined iNKT TCRs. VDJdb, accessed 1 November 2021, was searched for CMV, EBV and SARS-CoV-2 annotated TCRs, with TCRs annotated for multiple antigens excluded. TCRdb trimmed public reads at Q25 via fastp, called clones via MiXCR and kept in-frame beta chains. CDR3 protein duplicates are merged, each entry listing the most common genes and DNA. What appears here as the V and J calls and clone size reflects TCRdb's work, not the paper's. Present in this sample are about 90,000 distinct CDR3 sequences, approximately 12% of which were seen just once. About 4.4% of the sample goes to the ten largest clones.

The study was a case-control design nested within a healthcare worker cohort in London, UK, with weekly nasopharyngeal swab PCR tests and blood sampling. Healthcare workers were recruited during the week of the UK lockdown, between 23 and 31 March 2020, and followed weekly for up to roughly 16 weeks. These data come from a study of early T cells in non-severe SARS-CoV-2 infection (dated by TCRdb to the early 2020s). For the study in its entirety: TCR sequencing used bulk RNA from unsorted whole blood, so alpha and beta chains could not be paired. Paper-wide results and their limitations: VDJdb matching was skewed toward anti-spike CD8 responses and likely underestimated virus-specific expansions by missing private and CD4 specificities.

This specimen consisted of whole blood, obtained at baseline. This receptor chain uses TRBV28 and TRBJ2-4; possibly the D gene is TRBD2, per 5 matching bases. This TCR came from an adult who was a healthcare worker with PCR-confirmed SARS-CoV-2 infection or an uninfected control (not recorded which). The DNA is TGTGCCAGCAGTCGAGGGCTCTGGGAAAACATTCAGTACTTC. The resulting protein is CASSRGLWENIQYF.